This T cell receptor beta chain was recovered during a study of OX40 agonist ivuxolimab in advanced cancers. Background on the whole study: The costimulatory receptor OX40 (CD134) was targeted by ivuxolimab, a fully human IgG2 agonistic monoclonal antibody. Intravenous ivuxolimab was administered to patients every 2 weeks at six dose levels: 0.01, 0.1, 0.3, 1.5, 3 and 10 mg/kg. Among the approximately 50 dose-escalation patients, about 20 had hepatocellular carcinoma, around 15 melanoma, 9 renal cell carcinoma and 9 head and neck cancer. The dose-escalation cohort was about 83% male with a mean age of about 58 years, ranging from 23 to 79. Prior anti-PD-1, anti-PD-L1 or anti-CTLA-4 therapy was permitted, and checkpoint inhibitors had been received by approximately 39% of dose-escalation patients. Three dose-escalation patients achieved partial responses, one with hepatocellular carcinoma and two with cutaneous melanoma. Peripheral TCRbeta sequencing aimed to test whether ivuxolimab altered TCR sequence diversity and caused clonal T-cell expansion. The paper describes the monotherapy dose-escalation part (N ≈ 52 patients) of the phase I trial of ivuxolimab. What the research found in general, with its limitations: After ivuxolimab, expanded clones were on average more numerous among CD8+ T cells than among CD4+ T cells. The antigen specificity of the clonally expanded peripheral T cells was not determined. In partial responders in the 0.1-3.0 mg/kg groups, normalized peripheral clonal expansion was found to be among the lowest, especially among CD8+ T cells. At doses of 0.1 to 3.0 mg/kg, clonal expansion of both CD4+ and CD8+ blood T cells was observed from baseline to week 6. Low levels of normalized T-cell clonal expansion were also shown by some nonresponding patients.

The trial excluded patients who had a history of autoimmune disease or who were on systemic immunosuppression. In every dose cohort, peripheral blood was drawn for TCR sequencing at baseline, cycle 4 day 1, and cycle 7 day 1. Samples came from an open-label, multicenter, first-in-human phase I dose-escalation trial of ivuxolimab. Adults with locally advanced or metastatic melanoma, renal cell, hepatocellular, or head and neck squamous cell carcinoma were enrolled in the trial. CD4+ and CD8+ T cells were sorted separately from peripheral blood before TCR sequencing. Based on the germline V gene, the CDR1 and CDR2 sequences are MDHEN and SYDVKM. From cysteine to phenylalanine, the CDR3 is 14 amino acids long. The CDR3 DNA has 42 bases and is translated from base 1. Germline trimming amounts to 5 bases on V and 5 bases on J, with 8 as the count of junction bases outside the gene matches. As concerns this clone: No cognate antigen has been identified for it. No clone much larger than this one lies a single base away; base qualities are absent.

Genomic DNA was extracted from sorted cells for sequencing of the TCRbeta CDR3 region. The immunoSEQ Assay was used to sequence the TCRbeta CDR3 regions. TCRdb retrieved this table from immuneACCESS and kept in-frame rearrangements only. Not all clones are present; in checked studies, unresolved V genes account for under half, and no reason is known for the remainder. The sample table lists around 25,000 clones, around 73% of them with a count of one. Around 1.4% of the sample rests with the top ten. This clonotype was obtained from an adult with an advanced solid tumor such as melanoma, head and neck, liver or kidney cancer. In this chain, TRBV28 is recombined with TRBJ2-5; 7 bases in the middle match TRBD1. The specimen was CD4+ or CD8+ T cells sorted from blood, collected in a trial of the OX40 agonist ivuxolimab. The CDR3 protein is CASSTPTGRETQYF. The DNA is TGTGCCAGCAGTACCCCGACAGGGCGCGAGACCCAGTACTTC.